This passage covers 21 T cell receptor beta chains from one sample sequenced in a study of T cells in tumors and immune-related adverse events. Sequencing used immunoSEQ multiplex PCR; TCRdb keeps in-frame clones, though not all of them. This sample has around 8,300 clones; less than 95% occur once, and the top ten carry less than 2.5%. Material: lymph node tissue, obtained from a patient treated with anti-PD-1 therapy. These receptors were taken from a female donor with metastatic renal cell carcinoma.

The J gene is TRBJ2-3, the V gene TRBV7-9; 12 positions match TRBD2. CDR3 length: 16 residues. V shed 3 bases, J shed 3 bases, and the junction held 4 bases outside the gene matches. Germline CDR1 is SEHNR and CDR2 is FQNEAQ (reference sequence). The CDR3, as DNA: TGTGCCAGCAGCTTTAGGCTAGCGGGAGGGACAGATACGCAGTATTTT. Amino acid sequence: CASSFRLAGGTDTQYF.

This rearrangement joins TRBV4-3 to TRBJ1-5; D is perhaps TRBD1 (6 bases). This CDR3 region has 15 residues. CDR1 and CDR2 from the germline V gene are LGHNA and YSLEER. V was cut by 4 bases and J by 4 bases, with 14 bases left in between. CDR3 in DNA: TGCGCCAGCAGCCCCCAAGGGGGGGGGAATCAGCCCCAGCATTTT. This encodes CASSPQGGGNQPQHF.

The chain uses TRBV5-4 and TRBJ2-5; perhaps D is TRBD1 or TRBD2 (5 bases each). The ends were cut back, 4 bases at V and 5 bases at J, with 24 bases in the middle. Germline values: CDR1 SGHNT, CDR2 YYREEE (reference sequence). This CDR3 is 17 amino acids long. CDR3 sequence: CASSHAIRDPSKETQYF. Here the CDR3 DNA reads TGTGCCAGCAGCCACGCGATCCGGGACCCCAGTAAGGAGACCCAGTACTTC.

Only one count was recorded for this clone. This chain connects TRBV5-4 to TRBJ1-3; 7 nucleotides line up with TRBD1. Germline CDR1 SGHNT, CDR2 YYREEE (reference sequence). V lost 1 base, J lost 2 bases, and 0 bases stayed unmatched. The CDR3 consists of 14 residues. The CDR3 spells CASSLTGAGNTIYF. In DNA, the CDR3 is TGTGCCAGCAGCTTGACAGGGGCTGGAAACACCATATATTTT.

The chain carries TRBV7-9 and TRBJ2-3, with D perhaps matching TRBD2 (5 bases). CDR3 length equals 15 residues. The V end lost 5 bases, the J end lost 0 bases, and 12 bases lay between the germline ends. Germline lookup yields CDR1 SEHNR and CDR2 FQNEAQ (reference sequence). The CDR3 DNA is TGTGCCAGCAGCCCACACGGGGTTAGCACAGATACGCAGTATTTT. Its protein is CASSPHGVSTDTQYF.

The chain carries TRBV5-1 and TRBJ2-1; TRBD2 matches at 10 bases. The germline CDR1 and CDR2 sequences are SGHRS and YFSETQ. After removal of 5 bases from V and 10 bases from J, the junction contained 9 bases not matched to a gene. The CDR3 has 14 residues. The CDR3 here is CASRFVLAGKEQFF. CDR3 sequence (DNA): TGCGCCAGCAGGTTCGTACTAGCGGGAAAGGAGCAGTTCTTC.

Concerning this clone itself: The same CDR3 is also encoded by other DNA sequences in this sample. This chain joins TRBV19 and TRBJ2-3, with D possibly matching TRBD2 (6 bases). V lost 2 bases and J lost 0, with 12 bases in between. Looked up from germline, CDR1 is LNHDA and CDR2 is SQIVND (reference sequence). The CDR3 consists of 16 residues. CDR3 DNA sequence: TGTGCCAGTAGTATACTGGGGGGAGGAAGCACAGATACGCAGTATTTT. This codes for CASSILGGGSTDTQYF.

The V call is TRBV27, the J call TRBJ1-2, with 8 nucleotides matching TRBD1. V lost 5 bases to trimming and J lost 1 base; unmatched junction nucleotides: 6. The CDR3 extends over 15 amino acids. Germline V gene sequence: CDR1 MNHEY, CDR2 SMNVEV (reference sequence). The CDR3 reads CASSPWTGHNYGYTF. CDR3 in DNA: TGTGCCAGCAGTCCCTGGACAGGGCATAACTATGGCTACACCTTC.

The chain recombines TRBV5-5 with TRBJ2-3, with no clear D. V dropped 3 bases and J dropped 2 bases, with 13 bases sitting between them. Germline CDR1 SGHKS, CDR2 YYEKEE (reference sequence). This CDR3 is 15 amino acids long. The CDR3 is CASSYGWGVTDTQYF. CDR3 coding DNA: TGTGCCAGCAGCTACGGCTGGGGTGTCACAGATACGCAGTATTTT. The full variable domain, with the rest looked up from reference TRBV5-5 and TRBJ2-3, is DAGVTQSPTHLIKTRGQQVTLRCSPISGHKSVSWYQQVLGQGPQFIFQYYEKEERGRGNFPDRFSARQFPNYSSELNVNALLLGDSALYLCASSYGWGVTDTQYFGPGTRLTVL.

This clone occurred once. The chain has TRBV7-6 and TRBJ2-1, with 7 bases lining up with TRBD2. The J segment lost 7 bases and the V segment lost 2 bases, leaving 14 bases of the junction unmatched. This CDR3 region has 17 residues. Germline lookup yields CDR1 SGHVS and CDR2 FNYEAQ. The CDR3 is CASSLTPSGNSVNEQFF. The CDR3 DNA follows: TGTGCCAGCAGCTTAACGCCGAGCGGGAATTCAGTGAATGAGCAGTTCTTC. The whole variable domain, filled in from reference TRBV7-6 and TRBJ2-1, reads GAGVSQSPRYKVTKRGQDVALRCDPISGHVSLYWYRQALGQGPEFLTYFNYEAQQDKSGLPNDRFSAERPEGSISTLTIQRTEQRDSAMYRCASSLTPSGNSVNEQFFGPGTRLTVL.

The chain has TRBV1 and TRBJ2-2; the table's D call TRBD1 went unverified against the DNA. TRBV1 is recorded as a pseudogene. The CDR3 loop spans 21 amino acids. CDR3 sequence (DNA): TGCACCAGCAGCCCTTCAGCCCTCGGGGGACAGGGGGCGATTAACACCGGGGAGCTGTTTTTT. This codes for CTSSPSALGGQGAINTGELFF.

The chain couples TRBV6-5 to TRBJ1-1; D ambiguous. This CDR3 region has 15 residues. Germline lookup yields CDR1 MNHEY and CDR2 SVGAGI. The V and J ends lost 1 base and 1 base respectively, with 10 bases between them. In DNA, the CDR3 is TGTGCCAGCAGTTACTGGTATAACCGGAACACTGAAGCTTTCTTT. It is translated as CASSYWYNRNTEAFF.

The rearrangement joins TRBV4-2 to TRBJ1-2, with D possibly matching TRBD1 (6 bases). The V end was cut by 0 bases, the J end by 4 bases, with 18 bases between. Germline CDR1 is LGHNA and CDR2 is YNFKEQ. The CDR3 is 17 amino acids. CDR3 protein: CASSQDYMGGHIYGYTF. The DNA of the CDR3 is TGTGCCAGCAGCCAAGACTACATGGGGGGACACATCTATGGCTACACCTTC.

This clone was observed once. The chain employs TRBV11-3 and TRBJ2-3; D gene unclear. Trimming shortened V by 1 base and J by 4 bases, and 6 bases separated the two germline ends. The CDR3 is made up of 13 amino acids. Germline-derived CDR1 and CDR2 are SGHNT and YENEEA. CDR3 residues: CASSLGTADTQYF. CDR3 DNA: TGTGCCAGCAGCTTAGGAACAGCAGATACGCAGTATTTT.

The CDR3 here is CASSLDQGGSTSSYEQYF. The CDR3 DNA reads TGTGCCAGCAGCTTAGATCAAGGTGGGAGCACTAGCTCCTACGAGCAGTACTTC. The rearrangement links TRBV11-3 to TRBJ2-7; D might be TRBD2 (5 bases). The CDR3 totals 18 residues. Germline assignment: CDR1 SGHNT and CDR2 YENEEA. V was pared by 0 bases and J by 0 bases, with 18 bases between.

The rearrangement joins TRBV11-2 to TRBJ2-1; D may be TRBD1 (5 bases). The CDR3 totals 15 residues. Looked up from germline, CDR1 is SGHAT and CDR2 is FQNNGV. V was shortened by 5 bases and J by 1 base, with 12 bases between the two germline ends. The CDR3 sequence is CASSAWGDSYNEQFF. CDR3 DNA: TGTGCCAGCAGCGCCTGGGGCGATTCCTACAATGAGCAGTTCTTC.

J is TRBJ2-7 and V is TRBV11-2; D uncertain. This CDR3 spans 10 amino acids. CDR1 is SGHAT and CDR2 is FQNNGV in the germline V gene. V lost 2 bases and J 5 bases, leaving 1 base between the germline ends. The CDR3 protein is CASSLHEQYF. DNA for the CDR3: TGTGCCAGCAGCTTACACGAGCAGTACTTC.

This clone was picked up one time. The rearrangement uses TRBV6-5 and TRBJ2-2, with a possible D match to TRBD1 (6 bases). Trimming left V 7 bases short and J 2 bases short, with 14 bases between. Germline V lookup: CDR1 MNHEY, CDR2 SVGAGI. The CDR3 covers 15 residues. The CDR3: CASTRTVDNTGELFF. The CDR3 nucleotides are TGTGCCAGCACGAGGACAGTCGATAACACCGGGGAGCTGTTTTTT.

The V call is TRBV13, the J call TRBJ2-7, with D uncertain. V lost 3 bases and J lost 2, with 11 bases in between. There are 14 residues in the CDR3. The germline V gene encodes CDR1 PRHDT and CDR2 FYEKMQ (reference sequence). CDR3 nucleotide sequence: TGTGCCAGCAGCTTCGGCCCACAGACCTACGAGCAGTACTTC. Translation gives CASSFGPQTYEQYF.

The chain has TRBV4-1 and TRBJ2-5, with D maybe TRBD1 (6 bases). Germline V CDR1 and CDR2: MGHRA, YSYEKL. CDR3 length equals 14 residues. Trimming cost V 4 bases and J 5 bases, with 14 bases left between them. CDR3 in DNA: TGCGCCAGCAGCCGGAACAGGGTCGCGGAGACCCAGTACTTC. Translating gives CASSRNRVAETQYF.

This clone appeared a few times. V gene TRBV10-1 combines with J gene TRBJ2-7, with 12 nucleotides matching TRBD1. The CDR3 contains 14 residues. The germline V gene has CDR1 WNHNN and CDR2 SYGVQD (reference sequence). V was clipped by 6 bases and J by 5 bases; unmatched bases: 5. The CDR3 loop reads CASRAGTGGHEQYF. The CDR3, as DNA: TGCGCCAGCAGGGCCGGGACAGGGGGCCACGAGCAGTACTTC.